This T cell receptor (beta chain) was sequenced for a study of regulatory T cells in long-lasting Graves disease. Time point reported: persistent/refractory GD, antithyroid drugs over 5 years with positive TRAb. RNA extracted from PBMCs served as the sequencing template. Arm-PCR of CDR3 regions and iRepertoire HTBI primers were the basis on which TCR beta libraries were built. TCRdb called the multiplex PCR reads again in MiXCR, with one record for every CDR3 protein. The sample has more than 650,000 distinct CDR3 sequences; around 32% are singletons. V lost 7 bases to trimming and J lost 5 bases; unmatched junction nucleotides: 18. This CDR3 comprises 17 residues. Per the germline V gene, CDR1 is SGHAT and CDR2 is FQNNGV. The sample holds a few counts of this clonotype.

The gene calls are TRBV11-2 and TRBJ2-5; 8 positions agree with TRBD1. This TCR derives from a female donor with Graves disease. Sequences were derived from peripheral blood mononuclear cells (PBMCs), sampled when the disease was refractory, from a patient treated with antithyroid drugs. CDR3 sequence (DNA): TGTGCCAGCATCCCCCTCGGGACAGGACTCTCCCGGGAGACCCAGTACTTC. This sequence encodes CASIPLGTGLSRETQYF.